The next 10 T cell receptor beta chains were all read from a single sample in a study of shared clonotypes between healthy human individuals (dated by TCRdb to about 2020). The library was produced with the immunoSEQ multiplex PCR assay. In TCRdb, the immuneACCESS table is reduced to in-frame sequences with V and J assigned. These tables do not hold every clone; where another copy was compared, an unresolved V gene accounts for under half, and the others remain unexplained. For this sample there are about 980,000 clones; approximately 80% appear just once. Of the sample, around 1.4% is held by the ten largest clones. Sequences were obtained from memory CD4+ T cells sorted from blood. The label giving this sample's cell subset or site can be read as: CD45RA-negative fraction. The origin of the receptors is a young man in good health.

This clone was counted a single time. The V gene is TRBV5-1, the J gene TRBJ2-3; TRBD2 might be the D (5 bases). The germline gives CDR1 SGHRS, CDR2 YFSETQ. The ends were cut back, 0 bases at V and 5 bases at J, with 13 bases in the middle. The CDR3 consists of 15 residues. CDR3 DNA sequence: TGCGCCAGCAGCTTGGCCTCTTTAGCGATAGATACGCAGTATTTT. This sequence encodes CASSLASLAIDTQYF.

The chain carries TRBV7-9 and TRBJ2-1, with a tentative D call TRBD1 (6 bases). From germline, CDR1 is SEHNR and CDR2 FQNEAQ (reference sequence). This CDR3 spans 15 amino acids. V was clipped by 1 base and J by 7 bases, with 14 bases between them. CDR3 residues: CASSLGALQGNEQFF. As DNA, the CDR3 is TGTGCCAGCAGCTTAGGGGCGTTACAGGGAAATGAGCAGTTCTTC.

J is TRBJ2-6 and V is TRBV9, with 7 bases that match TRBD1. The germline gives CDR1 SGDLS, CDR2 YYNGEE. The CDR3 contains 17 residues. After removal of 4 bases from V and 0 bases from J, the junction contained 7 bases not matched to a gene. The CDR3 loop is CASSITGVSSGANVLTF. CDR3 DNA: TGTGCCAGCAGCATAACAGGGGTCAGCTCTGGGGCCAACGTCCTGACTTTC. The whole variable domain, filled in from reference TRBV9 and TRBJ2-6, reads DSGVTQTPKHLITATGQRVTLRCSPRSGDLSVYWYQQSLDQGLQFLIQYYNGEERAKGNILERFSAQQFPDLHSELNLSSLELGDSALYFCASSITGVSSGANVLTFGAGSRLTVL.

The chain joins TRBV11-3 to TRBJ1-4; D is unresolved. Germline V gene data show CDR1 as SGHNT and CDR2 as YENEEA. The CDR3 has 13 residues. The germline V and J ends were trimmed by 2 bases and 10 bases, with 11 bases remaining between them. Here the CDR3 reads CASSLNVAAKLFF. CDR3 in DNA: TGTGCCAGCAGCTTAAATGTCGCCGCAAAACTGTTTTTT.

This clone has more than one count but fewer than ten. The chain is built from TRBV6-5 and TRBJ2-2; weak D call: TRBD2 (6 bases). The CDR3 runs to 12 residues. Germline values: CDR1 MNHEY, CDR2 SVGAGI. Trimming took off 4 bases at V and 6 bases at J, with 6 bases between the two ends. The CDR3 nucleotides are TGTGCCAGCAGTTGGAGGGCCGGGGAGCTGTTTTTT. It is translated as CASSWRAGELFF.

Here the CDR3 reads CASSLTGKETQYF. CDR3 sequence (DNA): TGTGCCAGCTCACTGACAGGGAAAGAGACCCAGTACTTC. J is TRBJ2-5 and V is TRBV18, with TRBD1 identical over 7 bases. Trimming at V came to 4 bases and at J to 3 bases, leaving 2 bases not matched to a gene. Germline V lookup: CDR1 KGHSH, CDR2 LQKENI. The CDR3 runs 13 residues.

The gene calls are TRBV7-6 and TRBJ2-5; the D gene could be TRBD1 or TRBD2 (5 bases each). Germline V CDR1 and CDR2: SGHVS, FNYEAQ. V lost 5 bases and J 2 bases, leaving 15 bases between the germline ends. This CDR3 comprises 15 residues. CDR3 residues: CASSPSGWGQETQYF. In nucleotides, the CDR3 is TGTGCCAGCAGCCCTTCTGGGTGGGGGCAAGAGACCCAGTACTTC.

This clone was seen only a few times. The DNA for the CDR3 is TGTGCCTGGAGTACTGGACAGTCTCAAAACTATGGCTACACCTTC. Translating it yields CAWSTGQSQNYGYTF. V and J are TRBV30 and TRBJ1-2; D is possibly TRBD1 (6 bases). The germline V gene encodes CDR1 GTSNPN and CDR2 SVGIG (reference sequence). V shed 2 bases and J shed 2 bases, with 15 bases lying between them. The length of the CDR3 is 15 residues.

The rearrangement uses TRBV5-4 and TRBJ2-1; TRBD2 aligns across 9 bases. Germline CDR1 reads SGHNT; CDR2 reads YYREEE (reference sequence). The CDR3 loop spans 16 amino acids. V shed 4 bases and J 4 bases; nucleotides not matched to a gene: 9. The CDR3 nucleotides read TGTGCCAGCAGCCCCATGACTAGCGGAGGTTACAATGAGCAGTTCTTC. This sequence encodes CASSPMTSGGYNEQFF. Using reference TRBV5-4 and TRBJ2-1 for the parts outside the CDR3, the full variable domain is ETGVTQSPTHLIKTRGQQVTLRCSSQSGHNTVSWYQQALGQGPQFIFQYYREEENGRGNFPPRFSGLQFPNYSSELNVNALELDDSALYLCASSPMTSGGYNEQFFGPGTRLTVL.

V and J are TRBV10-3 and TRBJ1-1; no firm D call. The V gene lost 9 bases and the J gene lost 0 bases, with 11 bases spanning the gap. CDR3 size: 13 residues. The germline V gene encodes CDR1 ENHRY and CDR2 SYGVKD. Here the CDR3 DNA reads TGTGCCATTGCCCTGTCCCTGAACACTGAAGCTTTCTTT. The encoded protein is CAIALSLNTEAFF.